This TCR beta chain was sequenced during a study of blood T cell repertoires in COVID-19. About the research overall: Samples representing acute and convalescent COVID-19 were sourced from the United States, Italy and Spain. T cells, B-cell-depleted T cells, or PBMCs provided the cDNA or gDNA that served as material.

As originally analysed: How many nucleated cells were present was estimated from reference gene primer amplification. Measured with immunoSEQ multiplex PCR; TCRdb has only the in-frame clones, and not every one. V, J and clone size reflect that table, while D and trimming were determined from the DNA. The sample contains 150,000 to 200,000 clones, 70% to 90% of which appear only once. The CDR3 covers 15 residues. V dropped 0 bases and J dropped 3 bases, with 9 bases sitting between them. Germline CDR1 reads MNHEY; CDR2 reads SVGAGI. The chain recombines TRBV6-5 with TRBJ2-1, with D possibly TRBD1 on 6 matching bases. Source material: peripheral blood. This sequence originates from a man aged 60-69 years with active or convalescent COVID-19. The chain's CDR3 is CASSYSGAYYNEQFF. In DNA form, the CDR3 reads TGTGCCAGCAGTTACTCGGGGGCTTACTACAATGAGCAGTTCTTC.